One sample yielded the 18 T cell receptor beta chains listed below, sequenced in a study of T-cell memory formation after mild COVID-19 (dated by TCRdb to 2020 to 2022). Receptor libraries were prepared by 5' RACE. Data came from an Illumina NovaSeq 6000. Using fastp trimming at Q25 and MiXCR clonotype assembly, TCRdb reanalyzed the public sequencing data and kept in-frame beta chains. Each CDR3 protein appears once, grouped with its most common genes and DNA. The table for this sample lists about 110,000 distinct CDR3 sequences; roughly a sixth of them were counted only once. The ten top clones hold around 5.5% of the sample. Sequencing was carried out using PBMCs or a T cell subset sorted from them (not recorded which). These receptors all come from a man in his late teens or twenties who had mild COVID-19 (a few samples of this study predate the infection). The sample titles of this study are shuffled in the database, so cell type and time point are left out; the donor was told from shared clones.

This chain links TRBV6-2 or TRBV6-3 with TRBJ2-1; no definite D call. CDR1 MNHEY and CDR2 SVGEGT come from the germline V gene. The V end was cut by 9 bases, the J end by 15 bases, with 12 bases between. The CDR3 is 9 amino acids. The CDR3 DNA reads TGTGCCAGGGGGAAGGCGAGGTTCTTC. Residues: CARGKARFF.

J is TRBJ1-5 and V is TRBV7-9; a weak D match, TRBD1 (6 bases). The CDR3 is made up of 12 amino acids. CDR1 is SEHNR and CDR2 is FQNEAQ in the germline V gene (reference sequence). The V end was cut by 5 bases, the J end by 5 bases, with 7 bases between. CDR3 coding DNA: TGTGCCAGCAGCCCAGGGGATCAGCCCCAGCATTTT. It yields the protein CASSPGDQPQHF.

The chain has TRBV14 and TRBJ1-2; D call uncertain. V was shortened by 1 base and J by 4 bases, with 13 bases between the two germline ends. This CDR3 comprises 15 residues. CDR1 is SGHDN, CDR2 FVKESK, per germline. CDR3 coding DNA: TGTGCCAGCAGCCAAGGCACTCACACCTCCTATGGCTACACCTTC. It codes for CASSQGTHTSYGYTF. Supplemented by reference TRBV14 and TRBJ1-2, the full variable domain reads EAGVTQFPSHSVIEKGQTVTLRCDPISGHDNLYWYRRVMGKEIKFLLHFVKESKQDESGMPNNRFLAERTGGTYSTLKVQPAELEDSGVYFCASSQGTHTSYGYTFGSGTRLTVV.

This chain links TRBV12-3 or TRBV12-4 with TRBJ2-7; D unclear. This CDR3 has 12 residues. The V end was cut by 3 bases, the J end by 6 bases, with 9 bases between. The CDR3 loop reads CASSFVSVEQYF. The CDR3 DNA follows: TGTGCCAGCAGTTTCGTTAGTGTCGAGCAGTACTTC.

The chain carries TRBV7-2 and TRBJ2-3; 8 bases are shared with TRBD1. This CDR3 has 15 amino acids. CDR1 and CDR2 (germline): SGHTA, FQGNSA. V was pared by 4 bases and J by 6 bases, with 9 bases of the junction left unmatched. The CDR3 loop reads CASSSRTGNPDTQYF. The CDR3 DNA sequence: TGTGCCAGCAGCTCCCGGACAGGGAACCCGGATACGCAGTATTTT.

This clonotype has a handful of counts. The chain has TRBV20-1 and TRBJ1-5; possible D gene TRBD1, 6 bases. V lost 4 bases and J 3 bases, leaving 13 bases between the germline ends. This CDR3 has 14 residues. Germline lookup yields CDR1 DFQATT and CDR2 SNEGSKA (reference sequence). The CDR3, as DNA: TGCAGTGCTATTGCGGGGGCGGTCAATCAGCCCCAGCATTTT. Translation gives CSAIAGAVNQPQHF.

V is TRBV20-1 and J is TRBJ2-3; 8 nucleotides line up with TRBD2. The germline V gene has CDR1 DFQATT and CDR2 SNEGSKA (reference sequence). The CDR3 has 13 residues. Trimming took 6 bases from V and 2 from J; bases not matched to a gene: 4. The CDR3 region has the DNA TGCAGTGCAAAGCGGGGGAACACAGATACGCAGTATTTT. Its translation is CSAKRGNTDTQYF.

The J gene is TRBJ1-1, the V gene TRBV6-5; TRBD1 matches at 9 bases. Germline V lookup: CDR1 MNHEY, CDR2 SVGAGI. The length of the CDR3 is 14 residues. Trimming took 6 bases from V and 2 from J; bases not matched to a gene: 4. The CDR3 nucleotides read TGTGCCAGCAGAGGACAGGGGAGAAACACTGAAGCTTTCTTT. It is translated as CASRGQGRNTEAFF.

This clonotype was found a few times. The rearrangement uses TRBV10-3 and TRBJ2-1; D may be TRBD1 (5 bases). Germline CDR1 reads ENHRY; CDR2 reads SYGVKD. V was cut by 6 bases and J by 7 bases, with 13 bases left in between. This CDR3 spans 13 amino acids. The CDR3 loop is CAIREPDRNEQFF. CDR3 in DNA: TGTGCCATCAGGGAACCCGACAGAAATGAGCAGTTCTTC.

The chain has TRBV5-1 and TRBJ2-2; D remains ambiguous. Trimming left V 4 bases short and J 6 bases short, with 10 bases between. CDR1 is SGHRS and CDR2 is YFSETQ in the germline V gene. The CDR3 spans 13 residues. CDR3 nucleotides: TGCGCCAGCAGCCCGCTGGCGGCCGGGGAGCTGTTTTTT. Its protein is CASSPLAAGELFF. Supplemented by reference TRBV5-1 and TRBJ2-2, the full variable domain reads KAGVTQTPRYLIKTRGQQVTLSCSPISGHRSVSWYQQTPGQGLQFLFEYFSETQRNKGNFPGRFSGRQFSNSRSEMNVSTLELGDSALYLCASSPLAAGELFFGEGSRLTVL.

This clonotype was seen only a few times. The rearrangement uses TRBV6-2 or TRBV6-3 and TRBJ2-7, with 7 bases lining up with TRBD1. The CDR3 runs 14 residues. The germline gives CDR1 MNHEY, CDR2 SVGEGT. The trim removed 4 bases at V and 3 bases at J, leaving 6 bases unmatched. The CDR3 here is CASSLTGRHYEQYV. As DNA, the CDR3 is TGTGCCAGCAGTTTGACAGGGCGGCACTACGAGCAGTACGTC.

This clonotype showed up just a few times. The CDR3 DNA sequence: TGCGCCAGCAGCTCACAGGGAAGGAACACCGGGGAGCTGTTTTTT. Translation: CASSSQGRNTGELFF. This chain links TRBV5-1 with TRBJ2-2, with TRBD1 as a possible D gene (6 bases). The CDR3 runs 15 residues. Trimming removed 3 bases from V and 1 base from J, with 10 bases in between. Germline CDR1 and CDR2: SGHRS and YFSETQ.

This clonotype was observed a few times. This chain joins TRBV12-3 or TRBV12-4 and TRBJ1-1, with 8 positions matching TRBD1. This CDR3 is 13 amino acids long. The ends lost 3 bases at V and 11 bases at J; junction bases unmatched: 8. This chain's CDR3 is CASSFFSGTGAFF. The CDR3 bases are TGTGCCAGCAGTTTTTTCAGCGGGACAGGCGCTTTCTTT.

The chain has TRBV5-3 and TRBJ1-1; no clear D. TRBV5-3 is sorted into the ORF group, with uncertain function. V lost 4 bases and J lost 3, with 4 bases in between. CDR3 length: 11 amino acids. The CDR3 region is CARSNYTEAFF. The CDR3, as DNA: TGTGCCAGAAGCAATTACACTGAAGCTTTCTTT.

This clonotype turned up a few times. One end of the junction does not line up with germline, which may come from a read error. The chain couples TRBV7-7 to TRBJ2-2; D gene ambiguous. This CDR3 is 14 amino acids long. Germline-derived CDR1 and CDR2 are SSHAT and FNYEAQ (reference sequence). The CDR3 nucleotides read TGTGCTAGCAGCCCCCGAACGAACACCGGGGAGCTGTTTTTT. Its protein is CASSPRTNTGELFF.

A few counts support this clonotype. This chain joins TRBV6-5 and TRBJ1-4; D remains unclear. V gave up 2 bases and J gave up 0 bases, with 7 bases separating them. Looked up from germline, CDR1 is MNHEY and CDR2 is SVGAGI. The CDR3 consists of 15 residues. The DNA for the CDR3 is TGTGCCAGCAGTTACACGGCGACAACTAATGAAAAACTGTTTTTT. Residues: CASSYTATTNEKLFF.

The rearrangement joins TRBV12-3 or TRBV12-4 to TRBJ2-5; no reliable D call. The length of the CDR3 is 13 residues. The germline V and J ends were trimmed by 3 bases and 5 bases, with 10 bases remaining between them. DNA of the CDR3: TGTGCCAGCAGTTTCACGGTTCTGGAGACCCAGTACTTC. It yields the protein CASSFTVLETQYF.

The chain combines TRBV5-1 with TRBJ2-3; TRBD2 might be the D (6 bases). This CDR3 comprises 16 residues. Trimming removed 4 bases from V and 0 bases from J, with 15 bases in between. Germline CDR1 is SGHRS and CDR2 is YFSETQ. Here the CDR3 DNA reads TGCGCCAGCAGCCGCATGTCCGGGAGTAGCACAGATACGCAGTATTTT. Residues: CASSRMSGSSTDTQYF.